This T cell receptor beta chain was profiled in a study of relationships among human T cell subsets. The T cell receptor alpha and beta CDR3 regions were amplified from mRNA by semiquantitative ARM-PCR. In ARM-PCR, communal superprimers followed tagged nested gene-specific primers for exponential amplification. TCRdb re-analysed the multiplex PCR reads in MiXCR, keeping a single row per CDR3 protein. The repertoire includes some 5,000 distinct CDR3 sequences, 50% to 70% of them detected once, and more than 55% sits in the top ten. The CD8+ T cells came from negative anti-CD4 multisort bead selection followed by positive anti-CD8 selection. As to this clonotype: Relative to the germline gene, one junction end is altered; a read error may explain this.

The source material was CD8+ T cells sorted from blood. The origin of this receptor is a man aged 40-55 years in good health.

In DNA, the CDR3 is TGTGCCAATAGTACCGGGACTAGCGGGTCCCAGTACTTC. It codes for CANSTGTSGSQYF. V gene TRBV19 combines with J gene TRBJ2-5, with 12 bases that match TRBD2. The germline V gene has CDR1 LNHDA and CDR2 SQIVND (reference sequence). This CDR3 is built from 13 residues.